The clone carrying this T cell receptor (beta chain) was recorded a few times. Its cognate antigen is unknown. Germline V gene lookup returns CDR1 SGHVS and CDR2 FQNEAQ. This CDR3 is 14 amino acids long. The V end lost 2 bases, the J end lost 5 bases, and 12 bases lay between the germline ends. The record originates from a study of T-cell memory formation after mild COVID-19. Study-level results: Pre-infection memory showed some responding clones, and this suggested that cross-reactive memory joined. Researchers could not confirm that second-wave clones peaking on day 37 targeted SARS-CoV-2. Clones which contracted sat mainly in CM and EM if CD4+, and in EMRA if CD8+.

TCRdb independently ran MiXCR on the 5' RACE reads; one entry per CDR3 protein. The data contain around 130,000 distinct CDR3 sequences, 11% to 15% of them seen just once; the ten biggest clones take up about 30%. The chain links TRBV7-8 to TRBJ2-5; D unclear. The sequenced sample was PBMCs or a T cell subset sorted from them (not recorded which). The sequence came from an adult woman who had mild COVID-19 (a few samples of this study predate the infection). Cell type and time point are not known. The CDR3 DNA reads as TGTGCCAGCAGCTTATCCGGGCCGACGGAGACCCAGTACTTC. Amino acids: CASSLSGPTETQYF.